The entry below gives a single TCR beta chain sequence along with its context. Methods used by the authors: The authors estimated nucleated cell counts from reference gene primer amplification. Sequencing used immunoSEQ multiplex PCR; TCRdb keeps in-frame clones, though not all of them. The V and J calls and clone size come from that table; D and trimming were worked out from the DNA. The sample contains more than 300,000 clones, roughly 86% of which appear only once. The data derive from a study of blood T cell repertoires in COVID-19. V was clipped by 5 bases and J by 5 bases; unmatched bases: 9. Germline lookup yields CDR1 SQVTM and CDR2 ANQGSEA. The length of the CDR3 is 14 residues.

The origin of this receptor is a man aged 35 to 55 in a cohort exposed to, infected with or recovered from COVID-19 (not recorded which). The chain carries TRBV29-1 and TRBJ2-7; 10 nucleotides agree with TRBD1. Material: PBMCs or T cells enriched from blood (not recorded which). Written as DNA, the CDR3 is TGCAGCGTTTACAGAGGGACAGGGGCACACGAGCAGTACTTC. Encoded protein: CSVYRGTGAHEQYF.